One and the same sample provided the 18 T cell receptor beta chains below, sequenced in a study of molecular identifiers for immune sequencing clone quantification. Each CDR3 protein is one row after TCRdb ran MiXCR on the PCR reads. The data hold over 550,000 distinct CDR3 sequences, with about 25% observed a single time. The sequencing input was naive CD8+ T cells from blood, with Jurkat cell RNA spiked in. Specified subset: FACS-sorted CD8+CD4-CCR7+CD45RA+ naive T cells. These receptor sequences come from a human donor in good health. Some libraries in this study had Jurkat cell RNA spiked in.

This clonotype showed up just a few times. The CDR3 region has the DNA TGTGCCAGCAGTCGCGACAGGGAAAACACTGAAGCTTTCTTT. It specifies CASSRDRENTEAFF. The gene calls are TRBV27 and TRBJ1-1, with TRBD1 matching 7 bases. The V segment lost 5 bases and the J segment 2 bases; nucleotides outside the gene matches: 5. CDR1 is MNHEY, CDR2 SMNVEV, per germline (reference sequence). This CDR3 is 14 amino acids long.

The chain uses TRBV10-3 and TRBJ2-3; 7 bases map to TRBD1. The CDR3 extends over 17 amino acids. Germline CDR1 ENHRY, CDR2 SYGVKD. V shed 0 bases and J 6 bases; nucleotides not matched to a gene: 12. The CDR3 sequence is CAISESRDRTGRDTQYF. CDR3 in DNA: TGTGCCATCAGTGAGTCTAGAGACAGGACAGGAAGGGATACGCAGTATTTT.

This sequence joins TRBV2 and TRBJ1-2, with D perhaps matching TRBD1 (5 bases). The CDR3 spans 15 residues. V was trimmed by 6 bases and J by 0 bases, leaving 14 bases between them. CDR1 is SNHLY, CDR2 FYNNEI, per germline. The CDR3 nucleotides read TGTGCCAGCAGGGGGACCCAAACTACTAACTATGGCTACACCTTC. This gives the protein CASRGTQTTNYGYTF.

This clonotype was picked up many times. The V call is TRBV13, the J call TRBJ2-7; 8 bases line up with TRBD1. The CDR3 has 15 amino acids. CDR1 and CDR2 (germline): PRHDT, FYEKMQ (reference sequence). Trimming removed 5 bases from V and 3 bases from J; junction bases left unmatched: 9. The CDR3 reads CASSLGQGLGYEQYF. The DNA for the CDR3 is TGTGCCAGCAGCCTCGGACAGGGCCTAGGCTACGAGCAGTACTTC.

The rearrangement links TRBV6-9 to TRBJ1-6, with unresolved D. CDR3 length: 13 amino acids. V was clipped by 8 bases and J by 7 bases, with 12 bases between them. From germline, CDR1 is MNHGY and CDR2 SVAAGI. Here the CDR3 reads CASQYERNSPLHF. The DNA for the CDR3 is TGTGCCAGCCAATACGAGCGGAATTCACCCCTCCACTTT.

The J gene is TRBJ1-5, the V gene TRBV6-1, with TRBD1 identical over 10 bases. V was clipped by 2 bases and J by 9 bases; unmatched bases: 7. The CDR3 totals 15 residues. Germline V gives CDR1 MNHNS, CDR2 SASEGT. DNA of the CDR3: TGTGCCAGCAGTGAACTGGGGACAGGGGTCCCGCCCCAGCATTTT. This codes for CASSELGTGVPPQHF.

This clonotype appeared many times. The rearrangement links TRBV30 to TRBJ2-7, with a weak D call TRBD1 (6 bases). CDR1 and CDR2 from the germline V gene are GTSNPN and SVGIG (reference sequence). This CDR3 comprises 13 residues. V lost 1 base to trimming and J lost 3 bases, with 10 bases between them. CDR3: CAWSGTVFYEQYF. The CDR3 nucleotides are TGTGCCTGGAGTGGGACAGTATTCTACGAGCAGTACTTC.

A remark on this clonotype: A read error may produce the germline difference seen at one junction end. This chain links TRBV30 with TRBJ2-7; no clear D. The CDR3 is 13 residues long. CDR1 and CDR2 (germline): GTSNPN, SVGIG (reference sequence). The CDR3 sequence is CAWGVLGPYEQYF. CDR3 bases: TGTGCCTGGGGTGTACTTGGACCCTACGAGCAGTACTTC.

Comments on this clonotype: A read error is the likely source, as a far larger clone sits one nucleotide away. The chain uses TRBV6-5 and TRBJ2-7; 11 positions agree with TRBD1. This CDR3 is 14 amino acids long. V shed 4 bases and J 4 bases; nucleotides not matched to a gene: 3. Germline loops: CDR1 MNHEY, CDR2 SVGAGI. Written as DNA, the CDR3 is TGTGCCAGCAGTTGCGGGACAGGGGGTTACGAGCAGTACTTC. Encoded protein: CASSCGTGGYEQYF.

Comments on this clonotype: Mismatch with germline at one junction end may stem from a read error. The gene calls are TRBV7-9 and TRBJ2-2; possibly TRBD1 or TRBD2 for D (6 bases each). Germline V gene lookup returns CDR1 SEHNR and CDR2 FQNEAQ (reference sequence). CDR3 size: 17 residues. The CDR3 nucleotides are TGTGCCAGCAGCCAATCCACTCCGGGGGCAGGCACCGGGGAGCCGTTTTTT. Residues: CASSQSTPGAGTGEPFF.

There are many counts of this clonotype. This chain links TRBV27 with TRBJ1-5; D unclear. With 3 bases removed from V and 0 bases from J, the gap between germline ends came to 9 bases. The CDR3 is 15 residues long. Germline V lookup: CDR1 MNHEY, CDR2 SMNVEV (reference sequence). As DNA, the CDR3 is TGTGCCAGCAGTTTTAACGGCTATAGCAATCAGCCCCAGCATTTT. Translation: CASSFNGYSNQPQHF.

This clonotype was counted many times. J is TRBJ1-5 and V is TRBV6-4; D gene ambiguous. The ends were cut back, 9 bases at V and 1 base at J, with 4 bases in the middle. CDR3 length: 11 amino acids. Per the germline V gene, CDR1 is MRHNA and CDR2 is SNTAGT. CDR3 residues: CARVSNQPQHF. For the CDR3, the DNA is TGTGCCAGGGTCAGCAATCAGCCCCAGCATTTT.

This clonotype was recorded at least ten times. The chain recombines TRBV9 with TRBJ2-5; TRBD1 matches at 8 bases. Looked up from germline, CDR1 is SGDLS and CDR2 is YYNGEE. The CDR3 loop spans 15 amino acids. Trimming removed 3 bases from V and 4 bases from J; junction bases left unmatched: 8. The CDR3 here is CASSEAGGRGETQYF. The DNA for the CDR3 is TGTGCCAGCAGCGAGGCAGGGGGCCGTGGAGAGACCCAGTACTTC.

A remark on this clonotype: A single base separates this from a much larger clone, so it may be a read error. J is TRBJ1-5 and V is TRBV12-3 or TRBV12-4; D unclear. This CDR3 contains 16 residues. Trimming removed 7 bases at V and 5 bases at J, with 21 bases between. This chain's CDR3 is CASTSVWPYSDQPQHF. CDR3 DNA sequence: TGTGCCAGCACCTCCGTTTGGCCATATTCGGATCAGCCCCAGCATTTT.

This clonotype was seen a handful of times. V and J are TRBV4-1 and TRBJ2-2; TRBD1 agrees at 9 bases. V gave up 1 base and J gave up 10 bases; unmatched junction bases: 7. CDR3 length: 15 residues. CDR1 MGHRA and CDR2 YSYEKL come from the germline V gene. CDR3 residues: CASSQGTGVGLELFF. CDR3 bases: TGCGCCAGCAGCCAAGGGACAGGGGTCGGGTTGGAGCTGTTTTTT.

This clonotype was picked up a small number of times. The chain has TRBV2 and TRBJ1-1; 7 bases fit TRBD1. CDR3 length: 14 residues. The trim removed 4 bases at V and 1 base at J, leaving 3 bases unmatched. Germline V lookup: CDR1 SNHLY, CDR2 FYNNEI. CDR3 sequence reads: CASSAQGTNTEAFF. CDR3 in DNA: TGTGCCAGCAGTGCACAGGGGACGAACACTGAAGCTTTCTTT.

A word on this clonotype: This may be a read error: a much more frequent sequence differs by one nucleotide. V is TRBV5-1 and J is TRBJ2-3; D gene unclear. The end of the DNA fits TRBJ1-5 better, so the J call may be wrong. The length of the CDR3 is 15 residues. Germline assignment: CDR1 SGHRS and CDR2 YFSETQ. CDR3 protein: CASSLSSAGGDTQHF. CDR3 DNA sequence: TGCGCCAGCAGCTTGTCTAGTGCGGGAGGTGATACGCAGCATTTT.

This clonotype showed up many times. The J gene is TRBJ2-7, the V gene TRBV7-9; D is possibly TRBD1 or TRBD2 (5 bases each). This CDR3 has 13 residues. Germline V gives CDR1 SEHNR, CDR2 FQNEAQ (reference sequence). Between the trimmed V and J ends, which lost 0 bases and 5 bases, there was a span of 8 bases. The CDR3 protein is CASSLAGDDEQYF. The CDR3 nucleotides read TGTGCCAGCAGCTTAGCCGGGGACGACGAGCAGTACTTC. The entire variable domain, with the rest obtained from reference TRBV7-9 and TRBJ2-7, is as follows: DTGVSQNPRHKITKRGQNVTFRCDPISEHNRLYWYRQTLGQGPEFLTYFQNEAQLEKSRLLSDRFSAERPKGSFSTLEIQRTEQGDSAMYLCASSLAGDDEQYFGPGTRLTVT.